This T cell receptor (beta chain) was captured by sequencing in a study of cytomegalovirus exposure and HLA in healthy donors. The V end lost 4 bases, the J end lost 4 bases, and 11 bases lay between the germline ends. Germline V gene sequence: CDR1 MNHEY, CDR2 SMNVEV (reference sequence). The CDR3 contains 14 residues. This clone came up once. The PCR made use of 60 Vbeta and 13 Jbeta primers. The method was immunoSEQ multiplex PCR; TCRdb's version includes in-frame clones alone and lacks a portion of them. Here the sample spans 75,000 to 100,000 clones, about 81% being singletons. The sequence was obtained from a man in his late teens or twenties in good health and CMV-seropositive. The chain joins TRBV27 to TRBJ1-5, with a tentative D call TRBD1 (6 bases). Sequenced input: PBMCs. CDR3 residues: CASSSGVPNQPQHF. The CDR3 DNA sequence: TGTGCCAGCAGTTCAGGGGTCCCAAATCAGCCCCAGCATTTT.